This note documents a single TCR beta chain sequence. Its antigen is undetermined. Donors, healthy HIV-negative adults, lacked recent acute infections or vaccinations. Libraries were prepared by immunoSEQ multiplex PCR; TCRdb keeps only in-frame clonotypes and omits some of them. This sample carries about 490,000 clones, around 78% of them seen once, and the ten largest clones take 10% to 15%. CDR3 length equals 14 residues. CDR1 SNHLY and CDR2 FYNNEI come from the germline V gene. V lost 7 bases to trimming and J lost 3 bases, with 15 bases between them. The data belong to a study of shared clonotypes between healthy human individuals. Study-level findings and limits: Clonotype sharing levels among donors were expected to vary with sequencing depth.

The sequence derives from a woman in her 40s in good health. Some clones in this sample may be carry-over from other donors' samples. Specimen: PBMCs. The chain links TRBV2 to TRBJ2-5; D is tentatively TRBD1 or TRBD2 (5 bases each). CDR3 in amino acids: CASITTGTKETQYF. CDR3 nucleotide sequence: TGTGCCAGCATCACCACCGGGACGAAAGAGACCCAGTACTTC.